The 23 T cell receptor beta chains listed next were all sequenced from one sample in a study of response to subunit inactivated influenza vaccine. TCRdb reanalysed the RT-PCR reads using MiXCR and keeps one entry per CDR3 protein. The table records approximately 700,000 distinct CDR3 sequences, more than 11% of them present only once. The sample here was PBMCs from blood, taken less than 15 days before vaccination. The receptors originated from a man aged 50 or older who received an inactivated influenza vaccine.

This clonotype was detected once. The J gene is TRBJ2-1, the V gene TRBV5-4; D unclear. Looked up from germline, CDR1 is SGHNT and CDR2 is YYREEE (reference sequence). V lost 4 bases to trimming and J lost 7 bases, with 15 bases between them. The CDR3 covers 14 residues. The CDR3 region is CASSPQSLGNEQFF. The CDR3 bases are TGTGCCAGCAGCCCCCAAAGTTTGGGGAATGAGCAGTTCTTC.

This clonotype was recorded a few times. This chain uses TRBV5-6 with TRBJ2-4, with TRBD1 as a possible D gene (6 bases). Germline loops: CDR1 SGHDT, CDR2 YYEEEE. CDR3 length equals 15 residues. The ends were cut back, 2 bases at V and 6 bases at J, with 15 bases in the middle. In DNA, the CDR3 is TGTGCCAGCAGCTTAGGAACCGGACAGCCAAACATTCAGTACTTC. Translation: CASSLGTGQPNIQYF.

This clonotype occurred many times. This chain's CDR3 is CASGLGGADNEQFF. CDR3 bases: TGTGCCAGCGGGCTGGGAGGAGCGGACAATGAGCAGTTCTTC. The chain employs TRBV11-2 and TRBJ2-1; D may be TRBD2 (6 bases). The CDR3 has 14 residues. V shed 8 bases and J shed 5 bases, with 16 bases lying between them. Germline CDR1 is SGHAT and CDR2 is FQNNGV.

This clonotype was picked up a small number of times. V and J are TRBV2 and TRBJ2-3; D is possibly TRBD1 (6 bases). Germline V gene sequence: CDR1 SNHLY, CDR2 FYNNEI. V was cut by 8 bases and J by 3 bases, with 27 bases left in between. CDR3 length equals 18 residues. DNA for the CDR3: TGTGCCAGCTGGGATCCTAAGGTTACAGGGATTATTACAGATACGCAGTATTTT. Amino acids: CASWDPKVTGIITDTQYF. The variable domain in full, completed from reference TRBV2 and TRBJ2-3, reads EPEVTQTPSHQVTQMGQEVILRCVPISNHLYFYWYRQILGQKVEFLVSFYNNEISEKSEIFDDQFSVERPDGSNFTLKIRSTKLEDSAMYFCASWDPKVTGIITDTQYFGPGTRLTVL.

V and J are TRBV28 and TRBJ2-7, with a possible D match to TRBD2 (5 bases). CDR1 and CDR2 (germline): MDHEN, SYDVKM. The CDR3 covers 15 residues. V was cut by 5 bases and J by 12 bases, with 26 bases left in between. Here the CDR3 DNA reads TGTGCCAGCAGTCCCCCCTTATCAACCAACCAGCGGTTGTACTTC. It is translated as CASSPPLSTNQRLYF.

This clonotype was observed a handful of times. The V gene is TRBV29-1, the J gene TRBJ1-2; D remains ambiguous. Per germline, CDR1 SQVTM and CDR2 ANQGSEA. This CDR3 is built from 12 residues. The germline V and J ends were trimmed by 7 bases and 3 bases, with 12 bases remaining between them. The CDR3 nucleotides are TGCAGCGGCTGGGGTAGCGACTATGGCTACACCTTC. Translated, it gives CSGWGSDYGYTF.

This clonotype was counted a few times. The chain recombines TRBV5-1 with TRBJ2-1; D is possibly TRBD2 (5 bases). Germline V CDR1 and CDR2: SGHRS, YFSETQ. This CDR3 has 14 residues. Trimming pared 5 bases from V and 6 bases from J, leaving 15 bases between. The CDR3 DNA sequence: TGCGCCAGCAGGCCGGCGGGCGTACCCAATGAGCAGTTCTTC. This encodes CASRPAGVPNEQFF.

The chain combines TRBV29-1 with TRBJ2-1; TRBD1 might be the D (6 bases). CDR1 is SQVTM and CDR2 is ANQGSEA in the germline V gene. Trimming shortened V by 6 bases and J by 4 bases, and 13 bases separated the two germline ends. CDR3 length: 13 residues. In DNA, the CDR3 is TGCAGCGTATCAGGGGCGCGGTACAATGAGCAGTTCTTC. Its protein product is CSVSGARYNEQFF.

The J gene is TRBJ2-1, the V gene TRBV5-1; TRBD2 is a possible D gene (5 bases). Looked up from germline, CDR1 is SGHRS and CDR2 is YFSETQ. This CDR3 is 15 amino acids long. The germline V and J ends were trimmed by 0 bases and 6 bases, with 13 bases remaining between them. The CDR3 bases are TGCGCCAGCAGCTTGGAACTTAGCGAGAGCAATGAGCAGTTCTTC. It translates to CASSLELSESNEQFF.

J is TRBJ2-1 and V is TRBV12-3 or TRBV12-4; no firm D call. Deletions cut 6 bases from V and 9 bases from J, with 12 bases between. The CDR3 covers 12 residues. CDR3 in amino acids: CASSSNDREQFF. In DNA, the CDR3 is TGTGCCAGCAGCTCTAACGATCGTGAGCAGTTCTTC.

This clonotype has more than one count but fewer than ten. The genes are TRBV6-2 or TRBV6-3 and TRBJ1-3; D gene ambiguous. V lost 2 bases to trimming and J lost 4 bases, with 6 bases between them. Germline CDR1 and CDR2: MNHEY and SVGEGT. This CDR3 is built from 13 residues. CDR3 nucleotide sequence: TGTGCCAGCAGTTACAGAGTCGGAAACACCATATATTTT. Translating gives CASSYRVGNTIYF.

In its sample, this clonotype was seen a few times. At one boundary the junction diverges from the germline segment, which might be a read error. The V gene is TRBV30, the J gene TRBJ2-1, with 8 bases lining up with TRBD2. The CDR3 runs to 15 residues. Germline V gene sequence: CDR1 GTSNPN, CDR2 SVGIG (reference sequence). This CDR3 reads CAWSPLAGSYIEQFF. In DNA, the CDR3 is TGTGCCTGGAGTCCCCTAGCGGGCTCCTACATTGAGCAGTTCTTC. The whole variable domain, remainder taken from reference TRBV30 and TRBJ2-1, is SQTIHQWPATLVQPVGSPLSLECTVEGTSNPNLYWYRQAAGRGLQLLFYSVGIGQISSEVPQNLSASRPQDRQFILSSKKLLLSDSGFYLCAWSPLAGSYIEQFFGPGTRLTVL.

The chain employs TRBV12-3 or TRBV12-4 and TRBJ1-5, with D unresolved. CDR3 length: 14 amino acids. Trimming cost V 2 bases and J 1 base, with 6 bases left between them. CDR3 in amino acids: CASSLSESNQPQHF. CDR3 DNA sequence: TGTGCCAGCAGTTTATCAGAAAGCAATCAGCCCCAGCATTTT.

The chain links TRBV6-1 to TRBJ1-1, with D maybe TRBD1 (5 bases). V lost 6 bases, J lost 4 bases, and 15 bases lay in between. Germline V lookup: CDR1 MNHNS, CDR2 SASEGT. This CDR3 contains 14 residues. CDR3 sequence reads: CASRKGTGGTEAFF. The CDR3 coding sequence is TGTGCCAGCAGAAAGGGCACGGGGGGCACTGAAGCTTTCTTT.

This clonotype turned up a few times. V gene TRBV15 combines with J gene TRBJ2-1, with a tentative D call TRBD1 (6 bases). Germline CDR1 is LNHNV and CDR2 is YYDKDF (reference sequence). There are 16 residues in the CDR3. Trimming pared 3 bases from V and 2 bases from J, leaving 14 bases between. The CDR3, as DNA: TGTGCCACCAGCAGGGGGGCCCGTAATACCTACAATGAGCAGTTCTTC. Its protein is CATSRGARNTYNEQFF.

Of note for this clonotype: The junction and the germline gene differ at one end; a read error may be behind it. The rearrangement uses TRBV6-2 or TRBV6-3 and TRBJ2-3, with 8 bases fitting TRBD2. This CDR3 spans 12 amino acids. CDR1 and CDR2 from the germline V gene are MNHEY and SVGEGT. The CDR3 nucleotides are TGTGCCAGCAGTTACCCGGGACTAGGGATTCTTTTT. It codes for CASSYPGLGILF.

This clonotype was detected a few times. V usage is TRBV27 and J usage is TRBJ2-3; 8 bases are shared with TRBD2. There are 15 residues in the CDR3. Germline CDR1 reads MNHEY; CDR2 reads SMNVEV (reference sequence). J lost 5 bases, V lost 6 bases, and 10 bases had no gene match. The CDR3 region has the DNA TGTGCCAGCAGCCCACGCGCGGGGGGAAGAGATACGCAGTATTTT. Its protein is CASSPRAGGRDTQYF.

The chain uses TRBV28 and TRBJ1-5; the D gene is possibly TRBD1 (5 bases). Germline CDR1 and CDR2: MDHEN and SYDVKM. The CDR3 covers 12 residues. V was pared by 7 bases and J by 4 bases, with 8 bases between. CDR3 residues: CASTRVNQPQHF. DNA for the CDR3: TGTGCCAGCACCAGGGTAAATCAGCCCCAGCATTTT.

The chain recombines TRBV11-3 with TRBJ2-4; 8 positions match TRBD2. CDR1 is SGHNT, CDR2 YENEEA, per germline. The CDR3 runs to 18 residues. The V gene end was trimmed by 1 base and the J gene end by 1 base; junction bases not matched to a gene: 9. DNA for the CDR3: TGTGCCAGCAGCTTAGCCCTCGGACTAGCTTCCGCCAAAAACATTCAGTACTTC. This codes for CASSLALGLASAKNIQYF.

V usage is TRBV7-9 and J usage is TRBJ2-6; D gene uncertain. Germline V gene data show CDR1 as SEHNR and CDR2 as FQNEAQ (reference sequence). Trimming pared 2 bases from V and 0 bases from J, leaving 5 bases between. The CDR3 totals 15 residues. The CDR3 is CASSLSISGANVLTF. The CDR3 nucleotides are TGTGCCAGCAGCTTAAGTATCTCTGGGGCCAACGTCCTGACTTTC.

The rearrangement links TRBV5-6 to TRBJ2-1, with a weak D call TRBD1 (6 bases). The CDR3 is 13 amino acids. CDR1 and CDR2 from the germline V gene are SGHDT and YYEEEE. The germline V and J ends were trimmed by 3 bases and 9 bases, with 13 bases remaining between them. CDR3 DNA: TGTGCCAGCAGCTCCGACCAGGGGCGTGAGCAGTTCTTC. The encoded protein is CASSSDQGREQFF.

This clonotype showed up just a few times. This chain joins TRBV5-1 and TRBJ2-2; D remains ambiguous. CDR1 SGHRS and CDR2 YFSETQ come from the germline V gene. This CDR3 has 14 amino acids. V lost 0 bases and J lost 6, with 9 bases in between. The CDR3 protein is CASSLDGVAGELFF. DNA for the CDR3: TGCGCCAGCAGCTTGGATGGTGTGGCCGGGGAGCTGTTTTTT.

The rearrangement joins TRBV21-1 to TRBJ2-3. TRBV21-1 is given as a pseudogene. This CDR3 contains 16 residues. The CDR3 DNA sequence: TGTGCCAGCAGCTTACCTATGAGACCTAAAGGAGATACGCAGTATTTT. Protein sequence: CASSLPMRPKGDTQYF.